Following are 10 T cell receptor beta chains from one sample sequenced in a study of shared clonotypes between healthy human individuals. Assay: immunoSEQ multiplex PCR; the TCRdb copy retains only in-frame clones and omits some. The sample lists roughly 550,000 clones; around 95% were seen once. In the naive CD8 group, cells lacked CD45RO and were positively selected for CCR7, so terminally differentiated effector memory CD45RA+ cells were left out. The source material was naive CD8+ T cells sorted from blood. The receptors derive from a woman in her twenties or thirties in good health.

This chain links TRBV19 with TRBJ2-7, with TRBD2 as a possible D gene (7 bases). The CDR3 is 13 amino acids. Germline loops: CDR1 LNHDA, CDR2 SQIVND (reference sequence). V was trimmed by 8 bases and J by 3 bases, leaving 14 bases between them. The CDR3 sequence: CASGRGGVYEQYF. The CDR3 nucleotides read TGTGCCAGTGGCAGGGGAGGGGTCTACGAGCAGTACTTC.

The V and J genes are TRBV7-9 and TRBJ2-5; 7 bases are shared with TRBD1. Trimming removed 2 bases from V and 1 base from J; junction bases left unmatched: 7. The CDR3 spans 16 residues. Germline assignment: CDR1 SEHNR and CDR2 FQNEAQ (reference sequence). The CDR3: CASSLNRGTVQETQYF. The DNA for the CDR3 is TGTGCCAGCAGCTTAAACAGGGGCACCGTCCAAGAGACCCAGTACTTC.

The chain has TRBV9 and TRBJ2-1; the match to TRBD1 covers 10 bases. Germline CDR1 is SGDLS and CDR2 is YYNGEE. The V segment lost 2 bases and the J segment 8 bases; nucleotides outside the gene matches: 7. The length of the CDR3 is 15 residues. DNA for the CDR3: TGTGCCAGCAGCGTCGGGACAGGGGCGGGCGATGAGCAGTTCTTC. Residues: CASSVGTGAGDEQFF.

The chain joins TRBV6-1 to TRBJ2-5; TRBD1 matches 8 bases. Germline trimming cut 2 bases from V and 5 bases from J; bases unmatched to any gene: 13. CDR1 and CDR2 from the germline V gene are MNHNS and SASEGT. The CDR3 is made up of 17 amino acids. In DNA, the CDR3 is TGTGCCAGCAGTGAATGGGGCAGGGGGCAGGGGTGGGAGACCCAGTACTTC. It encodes CASSEWGRGQGWETQYF.

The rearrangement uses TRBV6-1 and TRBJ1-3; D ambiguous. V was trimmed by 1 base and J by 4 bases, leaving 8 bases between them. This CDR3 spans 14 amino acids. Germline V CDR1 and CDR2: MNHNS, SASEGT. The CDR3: CASSEVGRGNTIYF. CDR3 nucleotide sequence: TGTGCCAGCAGTGAAGTGGGCAGGGGAAACACCATATATTTT.

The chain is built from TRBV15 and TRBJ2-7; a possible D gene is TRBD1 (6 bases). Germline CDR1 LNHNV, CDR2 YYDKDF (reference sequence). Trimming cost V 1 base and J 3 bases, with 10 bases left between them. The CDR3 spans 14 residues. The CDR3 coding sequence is TGTGCCACCAGCAGAGGTCAGGGGAACTACGAGCAGTACTTC. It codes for CATSRGQGNYEQYF.

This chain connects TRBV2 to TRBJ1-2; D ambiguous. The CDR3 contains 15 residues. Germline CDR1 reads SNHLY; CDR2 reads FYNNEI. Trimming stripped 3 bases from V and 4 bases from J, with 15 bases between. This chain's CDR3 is CASSEQSLETYGYTF. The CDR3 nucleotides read TGTGCCAGCAGTGAGCAGTCTCTGGAAACCTATGGCTACACCTTC.

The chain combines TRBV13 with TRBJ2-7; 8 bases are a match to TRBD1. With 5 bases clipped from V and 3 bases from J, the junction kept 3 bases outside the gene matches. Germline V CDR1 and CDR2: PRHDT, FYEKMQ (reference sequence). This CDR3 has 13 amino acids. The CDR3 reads CASSPDRGYEQYF. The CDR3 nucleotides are TGTGCCAGCAGCCCCGACAGGGGCTACGAGCAGTACTTC.

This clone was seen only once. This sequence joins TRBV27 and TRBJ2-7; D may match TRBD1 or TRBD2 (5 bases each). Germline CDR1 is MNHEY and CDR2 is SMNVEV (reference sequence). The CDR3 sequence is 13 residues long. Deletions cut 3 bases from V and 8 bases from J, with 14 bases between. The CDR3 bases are TGTGCCAGCAGTTTCGGGTTAGGGGAGCAGCAGTACTTC. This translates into CASSFGLGEQQYF.

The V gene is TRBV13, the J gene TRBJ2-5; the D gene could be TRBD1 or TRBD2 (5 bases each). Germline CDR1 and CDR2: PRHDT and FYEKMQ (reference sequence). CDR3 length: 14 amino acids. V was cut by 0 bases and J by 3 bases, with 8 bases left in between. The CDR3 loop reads CASSLGGTEETQYF. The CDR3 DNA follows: TGTGCCAGCAGCTTAGGAGGGACGGAAGAGACCCAGTACTTC.